This T cell receptor (beta chain) is from a study of radiation and T cells in renal cell carcinoma. Time point denoted: blood 2 weeks post-SBRT. Documented treatment: 15 Gy SBRT to primary tumor, nephrectomy 4 weeks later. This renal cell carcinoma was of the clear cell type. The method was immunoSEQ multiplex PCR; TCRdb's version includes in-frame clones alone and lacks a portion of them. The repertoire holds around 70,000 clones, 82% seen once, with roughly 6.3% in the top ten. V shed 1 base and J shed 10 bases, with 17 bases lying between them. This CDR3 spans 14 amino acids. The germline gives CDR1 MGHRA, CDR2 YSYEKL.

The chain recombines TRBV4-1 with TRBJ2-7; the D gene is possibly TRBD2 (6 bases). This sequence originates from a man aged 55 to 69 with renal cell carcinoma. The sequenced sample was blood, obtained from a patient whose treatment included radiotherapy and nephrectomy. The CDR3 DNA follows: TGCGCCAGCAGCCAAGGGACACTAGCCCCCGGACAGTACTTC. Its protein is CASSQGTLAPGQYF.